What follows is one TCR beta chain and its context. This sample was taken from a study of OX40 agonist ivuxolimab in advanced cancers. Here immunoSEQ multiplex PCR was the method, and the copy in TCRdb shows in-frame clones only, minus some. The table records more than 65,000 clones, about nine tenths of them present only once. This CDR3 is built from 15 residues. Germline V CDR1 and CDR2: MNHEY, SMNVEV (reference sequence). Trimming pared 6 bases from V and 3 bases from J, leaving 12 bases between. This TCR was recovered from an adult with an advanced solid tumor such as melanoma, head and neck, liver or kidney cancer. The chain uses TRBV27 and TRBJ1-6; the D is unclear. The sequences come from CD4+ or CD8+ T cells sorted from blood, collected in a trial of the OX40 agonist ivuxolimab. The CDR3 protein is CASRFTAFYNSPLHF. The CDR3, as DNA: TGTGCCAGCAGATTTACAGCTTTCTATAATTCACCCCTCCACTTT.